This TCR beta chain was recorded in a study of cytomegalovirus exposure and HLA in healthy donors. General study findings and limits: Cytomegalovirus-associated status was assigned to about 160 TCR beta chains. Further analysis, carried out later, found HLA-associated TCR beta chains more clonally expanded than equally common other chains. Productive status was seen about 87% or about 30% of the time for most TCR beta V segments in an earlier analysis.

Germline V gene data show CDR1 as ENHRY and CDR2 as SYGVKD. This CDR3 comprises 13 residues. The trim removed 6 bases at V and 6 bases at J, leaving 4 bases unmatched. The PCR used 60 Vbeta and 13 Jbeta primers. This table comes from immunoSEQ multiplex PCR, and its TCRdb copy is limited to in-frame clones, with some not included. The table lists 150,000 to 200,000 clones, about 80% of them singletons. Comment on this clone: Its antigen is not identified.

The genes are TRBV10-3 and TRBJ1-5, with 8 bases fitting TRBD1. The sample was PBMCs. The clonotype comes from a woman in her thirties in good health and CMV-seropositive. CDR3 loop: CAIRTGEGQPQHF. CDR3 coding DNA: TGTGCCATCAGGACAGGGGAGGGTCAGCCCCAGCATTTT.